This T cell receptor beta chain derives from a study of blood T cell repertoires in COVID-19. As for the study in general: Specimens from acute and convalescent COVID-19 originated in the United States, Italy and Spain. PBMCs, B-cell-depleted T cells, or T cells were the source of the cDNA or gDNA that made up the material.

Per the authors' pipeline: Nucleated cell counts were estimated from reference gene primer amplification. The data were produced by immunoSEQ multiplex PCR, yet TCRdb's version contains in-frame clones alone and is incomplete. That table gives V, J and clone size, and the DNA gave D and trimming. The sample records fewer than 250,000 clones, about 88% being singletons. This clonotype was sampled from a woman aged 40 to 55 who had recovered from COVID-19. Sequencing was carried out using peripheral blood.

The DNA of the CDR3 is TGTGCCAGCAGTTTATTACTAGCGGGAGGGCCCCACGAGCAGTACTTC. It is translated as CASSLLLAGGPHEQYF. The rearrangement uses TRBV27 and TRBJ2-7; 13 nucleotides align to TRBD2. CDR3 length equals 16 residues. V lost 1 base, J lost 5 bases, and 5 bases stayed unmatched. Germline V CDR1 and CDR2: MNHEY, SMNVEV (reference sequence).